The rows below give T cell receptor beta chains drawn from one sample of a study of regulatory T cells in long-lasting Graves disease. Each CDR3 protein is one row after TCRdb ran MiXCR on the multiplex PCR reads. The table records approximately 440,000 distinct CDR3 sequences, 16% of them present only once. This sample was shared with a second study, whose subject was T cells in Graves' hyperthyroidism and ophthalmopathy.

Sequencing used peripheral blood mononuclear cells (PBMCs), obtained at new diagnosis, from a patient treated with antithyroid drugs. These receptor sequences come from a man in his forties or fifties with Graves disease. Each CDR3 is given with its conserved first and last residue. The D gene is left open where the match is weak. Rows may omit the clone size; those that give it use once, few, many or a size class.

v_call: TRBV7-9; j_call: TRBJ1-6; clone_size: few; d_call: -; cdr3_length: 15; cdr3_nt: TGTGCCAGCAGCTTTAGCGCGGAGCATAATTCACCCCTCCACTTT; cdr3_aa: CASSFSAEHNSPLHF
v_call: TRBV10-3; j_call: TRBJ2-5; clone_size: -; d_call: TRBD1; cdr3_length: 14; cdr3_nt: TGTGCCATCAGTATGACAGGGGGCGGTGAGACCCAGTACTTC; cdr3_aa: CAISMTGGGETQYF
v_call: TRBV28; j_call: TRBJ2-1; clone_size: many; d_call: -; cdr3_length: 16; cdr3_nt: TGTGCCAGCAGTTTCGCTAGCAGGGGCACCTACAATGAGCAGTTCTTC; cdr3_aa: CASSFASRGTYNEQFF
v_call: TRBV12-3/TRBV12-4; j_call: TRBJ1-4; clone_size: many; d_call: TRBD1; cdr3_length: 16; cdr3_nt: TGTGCCAGCAGTTTAGAGGTGGGGACAGGGATTGAAAAACTGTTTTTT; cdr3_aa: CASSLEVGTGIEKLFF
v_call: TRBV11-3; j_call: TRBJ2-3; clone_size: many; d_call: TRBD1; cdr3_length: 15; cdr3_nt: TGTGCCAGCAGCTTCGAGGGGGCGAGCACAGATACGCAGTATTTT; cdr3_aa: CASSFEGASTDTQYF
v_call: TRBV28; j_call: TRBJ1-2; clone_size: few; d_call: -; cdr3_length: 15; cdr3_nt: TGTGCCAGCAGTTTAACCGGCAGGCATAACTATGGCTACACCTTC; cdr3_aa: CASSLTGRHNYGYTF
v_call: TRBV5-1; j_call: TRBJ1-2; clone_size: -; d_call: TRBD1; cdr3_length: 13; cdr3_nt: TGCGCCAGCGGCTTGAGTCAGGGGGATGGCTACACCTTC; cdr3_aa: CASGLSQGDGYTF
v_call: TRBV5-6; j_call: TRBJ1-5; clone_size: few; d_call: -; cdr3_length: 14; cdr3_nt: TGTGCCAGCAGCTTGGTGAGTGAGAATCAGCCCCAGCATTTT; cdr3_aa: CASSLVSENQPQHF
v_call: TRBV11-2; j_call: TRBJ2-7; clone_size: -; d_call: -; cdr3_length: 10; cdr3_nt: TGTGCCAGCAGCGGGCTAAGTCGGTACTTC; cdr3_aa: CASSGLSRYF
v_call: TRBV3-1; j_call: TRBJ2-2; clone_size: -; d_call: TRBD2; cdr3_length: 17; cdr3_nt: TGTGCCAGCAGCCAAAAGGGACTAGCGGCGAACACCGGGGAGCTGTTTTTT; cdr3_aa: CASSQKGLAANTGELFF
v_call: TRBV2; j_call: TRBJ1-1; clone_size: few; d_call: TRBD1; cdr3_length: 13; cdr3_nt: TGTGCCAGCAGTGAGAGGGGGCACACTGAAGCTTTCTTT; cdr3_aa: CASSERGHTEAFF
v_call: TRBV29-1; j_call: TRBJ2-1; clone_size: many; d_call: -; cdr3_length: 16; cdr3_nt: TGCAGCGTTGCAGTGAGGAGCGGAGGCTTCTACAATGAGCAGTTCTTC; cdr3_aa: CSVAVRSGGFYNEQFF
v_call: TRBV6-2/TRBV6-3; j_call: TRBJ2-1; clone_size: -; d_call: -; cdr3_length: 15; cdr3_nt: TGTGCCAGCACCGATAACCCCGGAAGCTACAATGAGCAGTTCTTC; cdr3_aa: CASTDNPGSYNEQFF
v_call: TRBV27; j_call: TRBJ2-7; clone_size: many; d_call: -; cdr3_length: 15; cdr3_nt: TGTGCCAGCAGTTTATCGTGGGACCTGCCGACGGCGCAGTACTTC; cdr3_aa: CASSLSWDLPTAQYF
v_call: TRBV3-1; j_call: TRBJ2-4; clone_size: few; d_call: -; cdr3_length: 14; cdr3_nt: TGTGCCAGCAGCTCGCGACGGGGTGGTAACATTCAGTACTTC; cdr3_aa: CASSSRRGGNIQYF
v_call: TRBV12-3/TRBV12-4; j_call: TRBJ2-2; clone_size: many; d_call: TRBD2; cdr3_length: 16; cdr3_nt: TGTGCCAGCAGACGACTAGCGGGAGGTAGCACCGGGGAGCTGTTTTTT; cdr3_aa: CASRRLAGGSTGELFF
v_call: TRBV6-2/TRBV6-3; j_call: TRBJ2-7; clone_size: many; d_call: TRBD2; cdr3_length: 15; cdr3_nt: TGTGCCAGCAGCTCCGGGACTAGCGGGAGCCGGGAGCAGTACTTC; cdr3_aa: CASSSGTSGSREQYF
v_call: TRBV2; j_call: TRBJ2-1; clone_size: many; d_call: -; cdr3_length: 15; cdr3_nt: TGTGCCAGCACTCGGGGGGCAGGGGGATACAATGAGCAGTTCTTC; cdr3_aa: CASTRGAGGYNEQFF
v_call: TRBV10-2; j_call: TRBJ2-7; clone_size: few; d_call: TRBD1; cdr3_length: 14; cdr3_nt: TGCGCCAGCGAGGAACAGGGGGTATTAACCGAGCAGTACTTC; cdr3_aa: CASEEQGVLTEQYF
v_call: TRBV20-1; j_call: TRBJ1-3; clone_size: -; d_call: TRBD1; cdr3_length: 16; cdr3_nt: TGCAGTGCTAGGCTTGGACAGGCCAGCTCTGGAAACACCATATATTTT; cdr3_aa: CSARLGQASSGNTIYF
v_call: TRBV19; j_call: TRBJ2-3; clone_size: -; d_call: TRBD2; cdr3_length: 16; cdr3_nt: TGTGCCAGTAGTATAGTTGAGACTAGCGGCACAGATACGCAGTATTTT; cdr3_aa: CASSIVETSGTDTQYF
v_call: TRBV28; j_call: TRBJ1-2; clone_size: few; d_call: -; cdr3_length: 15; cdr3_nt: TGTGCCAGCAGTTTAATAGGCAGGTGGAACTATGGCTACACCTTC; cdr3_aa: CASSLIGRWNYGYTF
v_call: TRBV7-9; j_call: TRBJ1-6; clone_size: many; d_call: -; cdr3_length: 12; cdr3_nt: TGTGCCAGCAGCGAACCCCCCGGATCCCTCCACTTT; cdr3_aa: CASSEPPGSLHF
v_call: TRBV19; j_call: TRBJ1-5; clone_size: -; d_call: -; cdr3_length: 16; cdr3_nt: TGTGCCAGTAGTAGTCCGGGATGGTCACCCAATCAGCCCCAGCATTTT; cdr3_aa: CASSSPGWSPNQPQHF
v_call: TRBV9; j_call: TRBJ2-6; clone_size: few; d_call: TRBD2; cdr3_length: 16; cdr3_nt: TGTGCCAGCAGCGCTAGCGGGGTCGCCGGGGCCAACGTCCTGACTTTC; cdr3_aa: CASSASGVAGANVLTF
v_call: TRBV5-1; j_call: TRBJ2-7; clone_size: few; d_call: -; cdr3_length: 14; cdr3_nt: TGCGCCAGCAGCTTTAGACGGGGCCCCTACGAGCAGTACTTC; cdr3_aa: CASSFRRGPYEQYF
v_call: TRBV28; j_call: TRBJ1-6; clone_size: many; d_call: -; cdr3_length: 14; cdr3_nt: TGTGCCAGCAGTTTCATGATCATCGGATCACCCCTCCACTTT; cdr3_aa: CASSFMIIGSPLHF
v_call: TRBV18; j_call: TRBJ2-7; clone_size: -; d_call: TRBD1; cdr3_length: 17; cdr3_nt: TGTGCCAGCGCGGAAAGAAGGGGGCAGGCGAGCTCCTACGAGCAGTACTTC; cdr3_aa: CASAERRGQASSYEQYF
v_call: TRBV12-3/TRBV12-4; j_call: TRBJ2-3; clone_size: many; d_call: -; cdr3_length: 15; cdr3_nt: TGTGCCAGCAGCCACCGACAGGGAGGGACAGATACGCAGTATTTT; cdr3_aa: CASSHRQGGTDTQYF